This T cell receptor (beta chain) was found in a study of shared clonotypes between healthy human individuals (TCRdb year 2020). For context, the study as a whole: A couple of women and a few men aged 18 to 49 years were included in the cohort. Per donor, three plates each were used for CD4 naive and CD4 memory, two for CD8 naive, and one for CD8 memory. Blood TCR repertoires of five healthy adults were deeply sequenced to estimate repertoire size and the extent of clonotype sharing between individuals. To increase sequencing depth and limit assay-specific biases, different laboratories used diverse techniques to prepare libraries and sequence TCR repertoires. Each donor's leukapheresis produced roughly between roughly 0.85 and 9 billion PBMCs. Overall study outcomes, separate from this receptor: Across four donors, approximately 5% of naive CD4, roughly 3.5% of naive CD8, 2.3% of memory CD4, and approximately 0.4% of memory CD8 clonotypes were shared. Sampling was limited to blood, and TCR repertoires in tissue likely differ from TCR repertoires in blood. Pairwise subsampling led to the expectation that sequencing depth would affect the degree of clonotype sharing among donors. Estimated clonotype richness was generally larger for naive than for memory subsets. Incomplete sequencing was indicated by rarefaction of sorted-subset datasets, despite the large sequencing depth. Compared with non-shared clonotypes, clonotypes shared by all four sorted-subset donors had higher generation probabilities. The small number of donors limited the genetic and exposure-history diversity represented.

The CDR3, from cysteine to phenylalanine, totals 15 residues. The DNA shown is the 45-base CDR3, in frame from base 1. Trimming takes 5 bases from V and 0 bases from J, and the germline ends sit 13 bases apart. CDR1 is given as MDHEN and CDR2 as SYDVKM, both from the germline V gene. A remark on this clone: What antigen it recognizes has not been identified. Within one base of it there is no much larger clone, and no base qualities were kept.

Healthy HIV-negative adults with no recently reported acute infections or vaccinations were included as donors. Every donor was a Caucasian adult living in Nashville, Tennessee, USA. CD4+ T cells were enriched by magnetic negative selection, after which naive cells were positively selected on CD45RA and the negative fraction was taken as the memory subset. Blood was obtained by leukapheresis, after which PBMCs were separated by Ficoll-Histopaque density gradient centrifugation and cryopreserved in liquid nitrogen vapor phase. Analytical flow cytometry was used to check the purity and quantity of each magnetically sorted T cell population. Each sorted fraction had its genomic DNA isolated and then quantified by UV absorbance on a Nanodrop 2000c. Using the deep immunoSEQ assay, TCR CDR3 regions were amplified from genomic DNA by multiplex PCR. For each cell subset, the extracted genomic DNA was distributed evenly across all wells of several immunoSEQ 96-well plates, and each plate served as one replicate. For sorted subsets, 150 to 250 ng genomic DNA, equal to 30,000 to 35,000 T cell genomes, was loaded into each replicate PCR. Purified libraries were measured with a Qubit 3.0 fluorometer, size-checked on a Bioanalyzer 2100, and measured again with the KAPA Library Quantification kit. A separate single-read 150-cycle Illumina NextSeq 550 flow cell was used to sequence each immunoSEQ 96-well plate. Per the source publication's procedure: The immunoSEQ output contained only junctional sequences without quality scores, so filtering could not match that applied to full-length reads. To assign V/J genes and CDR3, sequences were annotated against IMGT germline references using PyIR, a Python wrapper for IgBLAST v1.9. Reads with weak V/J assignments (E-value above 1e-6), missing CDR3, stop codons, out-of-frame junctions, or ambiguous translated residues were removed. A V3J clonotype was defined by an identical inferred V gene, J gene, and CDR3 amino acid sequence. Percentage overlap between repertoires was computed as shared unique clonotypes divided by the size of the smaller repertoire. Repertoire richness was assessed with RTK rarefaction, the Chao1 estimator, and Recon v2.1 estimates of unobserved clonotypes. Generation probabilities were computed with OLGA for all TCRbeta clonotypes obtained by the gDNA method from a handful of donors. Not all clones reach the TCRdb copy of this immuneACCESS table, which keeps in-frame sequences only. Checked studies attribute under half of the gap to unresolved V genes and leave the rest unexplained. The V and J calls and the clone size are those of that table, but D and trimming were determined from the DNA. Counted in this sample were 2 million to 2.5 million clones; over 85% of them appeared once. 0.39% of the sample is taken by the ten largest.

Sequencing used naive CD4+ T cells from PBMCs. In the paper's terms, the cell subset or site label means: CD45RA+ positively selected. The source is a young man in good health. Some clones in this sample may be carry-over from other donors' samples. Recombination linked TRBV28 to TRBJ1-1; the D gene cannot be resolved reliably. The DNA sequence is given as TGTGCCAGCAGTCGTACAACGAGATTGAACACTGAAGCTTTCTTT. Its protein reads: CASSRTTRLNTEAFF.